One T cell receptor (beta chain) is described in this entry. The antigen remains unidentified. The sample originates from a study of blood T cells in healthy people across ages. The CDR3 runs to 16 residues. Germline values: CDR1 SGHTA, CDR2 FQGNSA. With V trimmed by 0 bases and J by 3 bases, 8 bases remained unmatched. It was with a sample-barcoded 5' primer and a J-beta primer mix that a second PCR of about 7 to 12 cycles was run. TCRdb called the 5' RACE reads again in MiXCR, with one record for every CDR3 protein. The sample includes almost 550,000 distinct CDR3 sequences, 20% to 30% seen only once; the top ten take 7.5% to 9%. Study-wide results and limits: With naive T cell percentage, TCR beta diversity showed a strong correlation.

This sample also appeared in a second study, on T cells of mothers and their children. As that study records: Sequencing returned over 9 million TCR beta CDR3 reads per mother and 3 million to 3.5 million per child. Researchers report slightly higher, though non-significant, overlap in related mother-child pairs than in unrelated pairs.

The genes are TRBV7-2 and TRBJ2-7; TRBD2 aligns across 7 bases. Sequencing input: blood. The sequence came from a boy between 10 and 17 years old in good health. This CDR3 reads CASSLAGGNGGYEQYF. The DNA of the CDR3 is TGTGCCAGCAGCTTAGCCGGGGGGAATGGTGGCTACGAGCAGTACTTC.